The 15 T cell receptor beta chains presented below share a single source sample, sequenced in a study of shared clonotypes between healthy human individuals (TCRdb year 2020). Receptors were amplified or captured by the immunoSEQ multiplex PCR assay. The table comes from immuneACCESS by way of TCRdb, which keeps in-frame sequences with V and J called. Part of the clones is missing from these tables; in studies checked, under half for an unresolved V gene and the rest for unknown reasons. A total of fewer than 500,000 clones appear in this sample, over 75% of them only once. The top ten hold around 12% of the sample. Sequenced material: PBMCs. The receptors were gathered from a middle-aged woman in good health. Some clones in this sample may be carry-over from other donors' samples.

The V call is TRBV11-2, the J call TRBJ1-3; 11 bases align to TRBD1. Germline V gives CDR1 SGHAT, CDR2 FQNNGV. V trimming: 8 bases; J trimming: 2 bases; junction bases outside the gene matches: 11. The CDR3 consists of 17 residues. CDR3 sequence (DNA): TGTGCCAGCTCGAGGACAGGGGGCTTCTTGACTGGAAACACCATATATTTT. This codes for CASSRTGGFLTGNTIYF.

This sequence joins TRBV28 and TRBJ2-3; 7 nucleotides agree with TRBD2. Germline CDR1 MDHEN, CDR2 SYDVKM. The CDR3 has 14 amino acids. V gave up 6 bases and J gave up 3 bases; unmatched junction bases: 6. The CDR3 loop is CASRSGLDTDTQYF. Here the CDR3 DNA reads TGTGCCAGCAGGTCCGGACTAGATACAGATACGCAGTATTTT.

This clone was counted only a few times. The V call is TRBV11-2, the J call TRBJ2-7; perhaps TRBD2 as D (6 bases). The CDR3 has 15 amino acids. The germline V gene encodes CDR1 SGHAT and CDR2 FQNNGV. Trimming took off 0 bases at V and 0 bases at J, with 9 bases between the two ends. CDR3 amino acids: CASSLEPGDSYEQYF. The CDR3 bases are TGTGCCAGCAGCTTAGAGCCGGGGGACTCCTACGAGCAGTACTTC.

The CDR3 reads CATRTGVTSDYGYTF. The DNA for the CDR3 is TGTGCCACCAGGACAGGGGTTACGTCCGACTATGGCTACACCTTC. This rearrangement joins TRBV15 to TRBJ1-2; TRBD1 matches 8 bases. The germline gives CDR1 LNHNV, CDR2 YYDKDF (reference sequence). Trimming cost V 6 bases and J 3 bases; bases outside gene matches: 9. The CDR3 contains 15 residues.

The CDR3 here is CSVAGRGLADPLREQYF. The DNA for the CDR3 is TGCAGCGTGGCCGGTAGGGGACTAGCGGACCCCTTACGTGAGCAGTACTTC. This rearrangement joins TRBV29-1 to TRBJ2-7; TRBD2 agrees at 11 bases. Germline V CDR1 and CDR2: SQVTM, ANQGSEA. The length of the CDR3 is 17 residues. V lost 6 bases and J lost 7; bases outside the gene matches: 20.

The chain links TRBV28 to TRBJ1-1; D is uncertain. Germline CDR1 MDHEN, CDR2 SYDVKM. This CDR3 is 15 amino acids long. V was clipped by 5 bases and J by 3 bases, with 16 bases between them. The CDR3 bases are TGTGCCAGCAGTCCACCTTCGGGTTCCTACACTGAAGCTTTCTTT. Its protein product is CASSPPSGSYTEAFF.

CDR3 in DNA: TGTGCCAGCTCATCGGGCAGACCGCTCGGCAATCAGCCCCAGCATTTT. Amino acid sequence: CASSSGRPLGNQPQHF. The chain couples TRBV18 to TRBJ1-5; D is unresolved. Looked up from germline, CDR1 is KGHSH and CDR2 is LQKENI. Trimming removed 5 bases from V and 2 bases from J, with 16 bases in between. The CDR3 runs 16 residues.

This clone showed up just once. V gene TRBV29-1 combines with J gene TRBJ1-2; D is unresolved. Trimming pared 3 bases from V and 5 bases from J, leaving 4 bases between. The CDR3 is 10 residues long. CDR1 and CDR2 (germline): SQVTM, ANQGSEA. CDR3 region: CSVDEYGYTF. CDR3 coding DNA: TGCAGCGTTGACGAATATGGCTACACCTTC. Full variable domain (missing parts from reference TRBV29-1 and TRBJ1-2): SAVISQKPSRDICQRGTSLTIQCQVDSQVTMMFWYRQQPGQSLTLIATANQGSEATYESGFVIDKFPISRPNLTFSTLTVSNMSPEDSSIYLCSVDEYGYTFGSGTRLTVV.

For the CDR3, the DNA is TGTGCCAGTAGTATTGCCGGGCGGCTCTACGAGCAGTACTTC. It yields the protein CASSIAGRLYEQYF. V is TRBV19 and J is TRBJ2-7; the D is unclear. Germline V gives CDR1 LNHDA, CDR2 SQIVND (reference sequence). CDR3 size: 14 residues. V shed 3 bases and J shed 3 bases, with 12 bases lying between them.

This clone has at least ten counts. The chain is built from TRBV11-1 and TRBJ1-2; 10 positions match TRBD1. This CDR3 region has 16 residues. Germline assignment: CDR1 SGHAT and CDR2 FQDESV (reference sequence). With V trimmed by 5 bases and J by 2 bases, 8 bases remained unmatched. The CDR3 DNA is TGTGCCAGCAGCCCGGGACAGGGGCATATAAACTATGGCTACACCTTC. Protein sequence: CASSPGQGHINYGYTF. The whole variable domain, filled in from reference TRBV11-1 and TRBJ1-2, reads EAEVAQSPRYKITEKSQAVAFWCDPISGHATLYWYRQILGQGPELLVQFQDESVVDDSQLPKDRFSAERLKGVDSTLKIQPAELGDSAMYLCASSPGQGHINYGYTFGSGTRLTVV.

The V and J genes are TRBV29-1 and TRBJ2-2, with 8 nucleotides matching TRBD2. Germline loops: CDR1 SQVTM, CDR2 ANQGSEA. The CDR3 extends over 14 amino acids. The V gene end was trimmed by 5 bases and the J gene end by 4 bases; junction bases not matched to a gene: 6. This CDR3 is CSVLTSGTTGELFF. CDR3 sequence (DNA): TGCAGCGTTCTCACTAGCGGCACCACCGGGGAGCTGTTTTTT.

The CDR3 loop is CASSSSGLGSGNTIYF. For the CDR3, the DNA is TGTGCCAGCAGTTCCTCAGGGTTGGGCTCTGGAAACACCATATATTTT. This chain connects TRBV28 to TRBJ1-3; a weak D match, TRBD1 (5 bases). This CDR3 is built from 16 residues. V lost 4 bases, J lost 0 bases, and 13 bases lay in between. Germline V gives CDR1 MDHEN, CDR2 SYDVKM.

The chain has TRBV28 and TRBJ2-3; 8 bases line up with TRBD2. J gave up 4 bases and V 3 bases, and 9 bases lay outside the gene matches. Germline-derived CDR1 and CDR2 are MDHEN and SYDVKM. The CDR3 contains 16 residues. This chain's CDR3 is CASSFGAGESADTQYF. DNA for the CDR3: TGTGCCAGCAGTTTTGGAGCGGGAGAAAGCGCAGATACGCAGTATTTT. The whole variable domain, filled in from reference TRBV28 and TRBJ2-3, reads DVKVTQSSRYLVKRTGEKVFLECVQDMDHENMFWYRQDPGLGLRLIYFSYDVKMKEKGDIPEGYSVSREKKERFSLILESASTNQTSMYLCASSFGAGESADTQYFGPGTRLTVL.

On this clone itself: One junction end disagrees with the germline gene, perhaps due to a read error. Different DNA sequences within this sample yield the same CDR3. The chain couples TRBV7-6 to TRBJ1-2, with 7 bases fitting TRBD1. Germline lookup yields CDR1 SGHVS and CDR2 FNYEAQ. The CDR3 spans 15 residues. The CDR3: CASSPDRVWFYGYTF. The DNA for the CDR3 is TGTGCCAGCAGCCCCGACAGGGTTTGGTTCTATGGCTACACATTC.

V is TRBV7-6 and J is TRBJ2-7; 10 bases line up with TRBD2. Germline CDR1 SGHVS, CDR2 FNYEAQ. The V and J ends lost 2 bases and 6 bases, in that order; junction bases with no gene match: 7. The CDR3 consists of 15 residues. The CDR3 protein is CASSLSLAGVGEQYF. In DNA form, the CDR3 reads TGTGCCAGCAGCTTATCCCTAGCGGGAGTTGGCGAGCAGTACTTC.